This TCR beta chain derives from a study of T cells in Graves' hyperthyroidism and ophthalmopathy. RNA transcripts gave rise to amplified TCR beta CDR3 regions. Researchers ran a first-round RT-PCR on the TCR CDR3 using the HTBI primer set. TCRdb independently ran MiXCR on the multiplex PCR reads; one entry per CDR3 protein. The sample lists roughly 630,000 distinct CDR3 sequences; less than 20% were seen once. This clonotype was observed at least ten times. The target antigen is unknown. The CDR3 extends over 18 amino acids. V dropped 6 bases and J dropped 8; count of bases not matched to a gene: 20. General study results and limits: Among thyroid clonotypes expanded above 0.001, most also appeared in blood.

It was roughly 10 ml of fresh peripheral blood that supplied the PBMCs. The sequenced sample was blood. The receptor's source is a woman aged 25-40 years with Graves' hyperthyroidism. V and J are TRBV12-3 or TRBV12-4 and TRBJ1-5; TRBD1 aligns across 9 bases. The CDR3 bases are TGTGCCAGCAGCCGCGGAGGGGGGACAGGGCGCTTTAGTGAGCCCCAGCATTTT. Protein sequence: CASSRGGGTGRFSEPQHF.